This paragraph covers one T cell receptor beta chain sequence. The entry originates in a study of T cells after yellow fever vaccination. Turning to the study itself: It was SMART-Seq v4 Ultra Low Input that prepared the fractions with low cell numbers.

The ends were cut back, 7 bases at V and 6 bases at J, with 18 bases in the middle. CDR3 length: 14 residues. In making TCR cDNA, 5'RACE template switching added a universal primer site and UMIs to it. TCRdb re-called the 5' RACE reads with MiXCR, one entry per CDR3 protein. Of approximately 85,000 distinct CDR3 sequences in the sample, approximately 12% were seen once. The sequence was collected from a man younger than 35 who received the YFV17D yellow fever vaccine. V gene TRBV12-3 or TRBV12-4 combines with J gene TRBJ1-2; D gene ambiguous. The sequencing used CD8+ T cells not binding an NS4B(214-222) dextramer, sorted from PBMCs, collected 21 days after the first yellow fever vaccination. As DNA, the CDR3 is TGTGCCAGCACCCCCGGACCGCCTAGGGATGGCTACACCTTC. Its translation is CASTPGPPRDGYTF.